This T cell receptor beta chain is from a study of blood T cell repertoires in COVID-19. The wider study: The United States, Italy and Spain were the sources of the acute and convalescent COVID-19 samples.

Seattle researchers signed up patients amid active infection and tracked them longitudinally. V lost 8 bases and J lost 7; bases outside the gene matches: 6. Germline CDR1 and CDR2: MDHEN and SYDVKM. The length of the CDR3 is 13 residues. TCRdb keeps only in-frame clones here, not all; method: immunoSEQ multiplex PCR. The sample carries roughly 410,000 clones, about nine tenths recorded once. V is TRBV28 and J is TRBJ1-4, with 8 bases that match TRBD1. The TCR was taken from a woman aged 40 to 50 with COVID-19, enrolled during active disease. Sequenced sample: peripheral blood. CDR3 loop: CASQGQALEKLFF. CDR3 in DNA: TGTGCCAGCCAGGGACAGGCACTTGAAAAACTGTTTTTT.